This T cell receptor (beta chain) was observed in a study of CD8 T cells in ankylosing spondylitis. Points from the study as a whole: Apparently characteristic of ankylosing spondylitis blood was a TCR beta motif (roughly eight highly homologous variants). Disease-associated clones were reportedly significantly overrepresented in matched ankylosing spondylitis synovial fluid.

Scientists made TCR beta libraries using quantitative 5'-RACE with molecular barcodes. TCRdb independently ran MiXCR on the 5' RACE reads; one entry per CDR3 protein. The sample contains 150,000 to 200,000 distinct CDR3 sequences, 25% to 35% of which appear only once. The sample holds a few counts of this clonotype. Its antigen is unknown. Germline V gene data show CDR1 as DFQATT and CDR2 as SNEGSKA (reference sequence). The V and J ends lost 5 bases and 1 base respectively, with 8 bases between them. The CDR3 has 12 amino acids. This chain uses TRBV20-1 with TRBJ1-1, with unresolved D. The sequenced sample consisted of synovial fluid, either unsorted or a sorted T cell fraction (not recorded which). The TCR comes from a male donor with ankylosing spondylitis. CDR3 bases: TGCAGTGCTTACTACCAGAACACTGAAGCTTTCTTT. It translates to CSAYYQNTEAFF.